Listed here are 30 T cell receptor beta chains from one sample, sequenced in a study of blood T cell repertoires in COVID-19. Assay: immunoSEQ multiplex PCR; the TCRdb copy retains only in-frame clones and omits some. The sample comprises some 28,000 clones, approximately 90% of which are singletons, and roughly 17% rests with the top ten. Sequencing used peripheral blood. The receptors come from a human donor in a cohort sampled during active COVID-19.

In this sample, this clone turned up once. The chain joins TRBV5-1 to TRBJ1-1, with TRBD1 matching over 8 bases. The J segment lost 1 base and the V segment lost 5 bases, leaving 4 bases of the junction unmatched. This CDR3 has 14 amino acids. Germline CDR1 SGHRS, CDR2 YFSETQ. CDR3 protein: CASRSGTGNTEAFF. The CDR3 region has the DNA TGCGCCAGCAGATCCGGGACAGGGAACACTGAAGCTTTCTTT.

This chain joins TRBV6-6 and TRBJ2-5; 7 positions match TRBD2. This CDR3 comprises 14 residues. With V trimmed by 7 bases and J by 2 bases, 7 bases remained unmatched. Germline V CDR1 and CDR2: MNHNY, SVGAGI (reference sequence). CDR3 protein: CASNLFGGQETQYF. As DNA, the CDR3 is TGTGCCAGCAATCTATTCGGGGGGCAAGAGACCCAGTACTTC.

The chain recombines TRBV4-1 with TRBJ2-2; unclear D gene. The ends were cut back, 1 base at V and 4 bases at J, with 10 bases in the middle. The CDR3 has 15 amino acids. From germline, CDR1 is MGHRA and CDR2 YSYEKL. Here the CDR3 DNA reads TGCGCCAGCAGCCAAGTCGCGCTAGGCACCGGGGAGCTGTTTTTT. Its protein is CASSQVALGTGELFF.

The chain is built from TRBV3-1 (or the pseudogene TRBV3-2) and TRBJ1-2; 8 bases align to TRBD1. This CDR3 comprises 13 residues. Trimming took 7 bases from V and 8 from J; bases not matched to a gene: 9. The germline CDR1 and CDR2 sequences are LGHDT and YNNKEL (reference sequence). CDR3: CASNRQGAWGYTF. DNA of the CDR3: TGTGCCAGCAATCGGCAGGGGGCTTGGGGCTACACCTTC.

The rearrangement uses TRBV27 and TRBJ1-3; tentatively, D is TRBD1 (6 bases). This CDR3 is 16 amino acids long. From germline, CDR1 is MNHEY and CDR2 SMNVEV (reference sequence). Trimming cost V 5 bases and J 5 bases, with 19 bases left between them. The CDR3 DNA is TGTGCCAGCAGTCCCCAACAGGGCGGGGGCCGAAACACCATATATTTT. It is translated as CASSPQQGGGRNTIYF.

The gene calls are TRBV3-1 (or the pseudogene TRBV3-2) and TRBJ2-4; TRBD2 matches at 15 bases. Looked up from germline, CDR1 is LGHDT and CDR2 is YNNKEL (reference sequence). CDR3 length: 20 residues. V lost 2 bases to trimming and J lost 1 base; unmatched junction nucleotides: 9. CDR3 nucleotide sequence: TGTGCCAGCAGCCAATTCGGACTAGCGGGAGGGCCGATTGCCAAAAACATTCAGTACTTC. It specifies CASSQFGLAGGPIAKNIQYF.

CDR3 bases: TGTGCCAGCAGCAGCCGGATGGACTCCGGCTACACCTTC. Its protein is CASSSRMDSGYTF. V gene TRBV21-1 combines with J gene TRBJ1-2. TRBV21-1 is listed as a pseudogene. The CDR3 is 13 amino acids.

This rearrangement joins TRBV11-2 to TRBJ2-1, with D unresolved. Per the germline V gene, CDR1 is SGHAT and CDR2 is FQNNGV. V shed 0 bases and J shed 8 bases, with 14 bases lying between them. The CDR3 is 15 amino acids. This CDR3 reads CASSLDVARSHEQFF. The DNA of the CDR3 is TGTGCCAGCAGCTTAGATGTAGCACGTTCGCATGAGCAGTTCTTC. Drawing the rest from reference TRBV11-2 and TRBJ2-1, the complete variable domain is EAGVAQSPRYKIIEKRQSVAFWCNPISGHATLYWYQQILGQGPKLLIQFQNNGVVDDSQLPKDRFSAERLKGVDSTLKIQPAKLEDSAVYLCASSLDVARSHEQFFGPGTRLTVL.

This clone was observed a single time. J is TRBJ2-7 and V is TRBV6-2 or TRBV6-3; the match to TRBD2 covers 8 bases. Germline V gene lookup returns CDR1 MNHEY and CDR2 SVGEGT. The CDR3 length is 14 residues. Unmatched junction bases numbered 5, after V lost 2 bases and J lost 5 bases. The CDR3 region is CASSYVAGFHEQYF. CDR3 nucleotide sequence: TGTGCCAGCAGTTACGTAGCGGGATTCCACGAGCAGTACTTC.

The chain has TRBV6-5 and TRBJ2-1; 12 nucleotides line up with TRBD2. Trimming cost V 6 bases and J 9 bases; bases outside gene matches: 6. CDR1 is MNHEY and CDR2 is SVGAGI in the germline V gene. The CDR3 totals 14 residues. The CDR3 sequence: CASRASGGGGEQFF. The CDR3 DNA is TGTGCCAGCAGGGCTAGCGGGGGGGGAGGTGAGCAGTTCTTC.

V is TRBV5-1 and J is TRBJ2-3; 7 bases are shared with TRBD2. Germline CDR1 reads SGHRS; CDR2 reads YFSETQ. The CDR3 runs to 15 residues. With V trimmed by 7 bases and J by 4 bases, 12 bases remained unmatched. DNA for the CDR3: TGCGCCAGCTTCGATGGGGGAGGGCCCGCAGATACGCAGTATTTT. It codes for CASFDGGGPADTQYF.

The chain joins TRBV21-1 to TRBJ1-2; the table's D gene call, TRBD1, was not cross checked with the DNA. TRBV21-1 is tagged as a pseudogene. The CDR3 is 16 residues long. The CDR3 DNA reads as TGTGCCAGCAGCAGTAGGGGTTGGGGGCAGGACTATGGCTACACCTTC. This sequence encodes CASSSRGWGQDYGYTF.

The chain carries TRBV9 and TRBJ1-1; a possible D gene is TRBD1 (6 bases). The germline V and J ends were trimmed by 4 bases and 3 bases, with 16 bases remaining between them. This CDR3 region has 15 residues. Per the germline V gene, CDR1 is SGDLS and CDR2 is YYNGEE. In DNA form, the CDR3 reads TGTGCCAGCAGCCCGGTGGGGGCGCAGGACACTGAAGCTTTCTTT. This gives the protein CASSPVGAQDTEAFF. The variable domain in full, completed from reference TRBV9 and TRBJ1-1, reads DSGVTQTPKHLITATGQRVTLRCSPRSGDLSVYWYQQSLDQGLQFLIQYYNGEERAKGNILERFSAQQFPDLHSELNLSSLELGDSALYFCASSPVGAQDTEAFFGQGTRLTVV.

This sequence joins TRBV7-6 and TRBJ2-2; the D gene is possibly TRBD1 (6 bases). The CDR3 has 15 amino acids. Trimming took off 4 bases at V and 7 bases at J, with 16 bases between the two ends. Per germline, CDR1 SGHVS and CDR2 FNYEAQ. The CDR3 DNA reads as TGTGCCAGCAGCTCGAAACAGGGACCGGGCGGGGAGCTGTTTTTT. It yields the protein CASSSKQGPGGELFF. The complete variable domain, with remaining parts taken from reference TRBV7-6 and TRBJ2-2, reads GAGVSQSPRYKVTKRGQDVALRCDPISGHVSLYWYRQALGQGPEFLTYFNYEAQQDKSGLPNDRFSAERPEGSISTLTIQRTEQRDSAMYRCASSSKQGPGGELFFGEGSRLTVL.

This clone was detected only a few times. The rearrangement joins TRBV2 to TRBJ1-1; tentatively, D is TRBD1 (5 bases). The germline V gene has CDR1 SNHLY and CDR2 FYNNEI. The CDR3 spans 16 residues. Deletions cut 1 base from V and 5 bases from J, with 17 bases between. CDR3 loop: CASSEGRWGERTEAFF. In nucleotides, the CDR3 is TGTGCCAGCAGTGAAGGTAGATGGGGCGAGAGGACTGAAGCTTTCTTT. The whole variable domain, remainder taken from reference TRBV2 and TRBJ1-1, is EPEVTQTPSHQVTQMGQEVILRCVPISNHLYFYWYRQILGQKVEFLVSFYNNEISEKSEIFDDQFSVERPDGSNFTLKIRSTKLEDSAMYFCASSEGRWGERTEAFFGQGTRLTVV.

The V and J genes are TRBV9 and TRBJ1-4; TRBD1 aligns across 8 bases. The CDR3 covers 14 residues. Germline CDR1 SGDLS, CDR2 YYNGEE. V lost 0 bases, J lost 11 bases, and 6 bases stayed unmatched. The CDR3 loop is CASSVVDRGSKLFF. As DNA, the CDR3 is TGTGCCAGCAGCGTAGTTGACAGGGGATCTAAACTGTTTTTT.

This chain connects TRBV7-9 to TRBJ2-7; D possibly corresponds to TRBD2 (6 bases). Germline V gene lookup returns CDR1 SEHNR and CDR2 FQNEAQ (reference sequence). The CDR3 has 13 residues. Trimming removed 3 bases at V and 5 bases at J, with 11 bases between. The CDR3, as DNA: TGTGCCAGCAGCTTCGGCGGGACCGACGAGCAGTACTTC. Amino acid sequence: CASSFGGTDEQYF.

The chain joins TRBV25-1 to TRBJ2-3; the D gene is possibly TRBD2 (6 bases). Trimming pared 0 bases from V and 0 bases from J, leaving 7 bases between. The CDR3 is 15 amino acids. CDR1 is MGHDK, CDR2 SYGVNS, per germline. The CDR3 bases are TGTGCCAGCAGTGAATATCGGGGGAGCACAGATACGCAGTATTTT. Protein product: CASSEYRGSTDTQYF.

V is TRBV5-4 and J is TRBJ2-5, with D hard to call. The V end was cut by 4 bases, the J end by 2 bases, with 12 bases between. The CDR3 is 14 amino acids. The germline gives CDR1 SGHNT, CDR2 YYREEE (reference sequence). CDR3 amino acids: CASSPRAEQETQYF. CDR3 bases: TGTGCCAGCAGCCCTAGAGCTGAGCAAGAGACCCAGTACTTC. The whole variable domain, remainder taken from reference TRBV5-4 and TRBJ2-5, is ETGVTQSPTHLIKTRGQQVTLRCSSQSGHNTVSWYQQALGQGPQFIFQYYREEENGRGNFPPRFSGLQFPNYSSELNVNALELDDSALYLCASSPRAEQETQYFGPGTRLLVL.

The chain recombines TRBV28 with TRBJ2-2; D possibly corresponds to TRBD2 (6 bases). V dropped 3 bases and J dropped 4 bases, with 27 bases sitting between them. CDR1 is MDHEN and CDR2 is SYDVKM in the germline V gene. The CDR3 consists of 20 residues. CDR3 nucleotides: TGTGCCAGCAGTTTGGGTGCGTTTCGGGGGAGCCGGGTTGGCACCGGGGAGCTGTTTTTT. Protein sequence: CASSLGAFRGSRVGTGELFF.

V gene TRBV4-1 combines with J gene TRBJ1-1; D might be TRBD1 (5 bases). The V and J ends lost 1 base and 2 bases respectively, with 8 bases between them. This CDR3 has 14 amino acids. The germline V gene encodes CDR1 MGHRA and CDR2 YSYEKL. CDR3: CASSQGGRNTEAFF. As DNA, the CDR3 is TGCGCCAGCAGCCAAGGGGGCAGAAACACTGAAGCTTTCTTT.

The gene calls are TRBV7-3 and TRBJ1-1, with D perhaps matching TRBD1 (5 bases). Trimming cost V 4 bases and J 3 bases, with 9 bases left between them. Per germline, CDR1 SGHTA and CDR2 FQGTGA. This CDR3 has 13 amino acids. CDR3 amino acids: CASSSDTDTEAFF. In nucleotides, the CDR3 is TGTGCCAGCAGCTCGGACACGGACACTGAAGCTTTCTTT.

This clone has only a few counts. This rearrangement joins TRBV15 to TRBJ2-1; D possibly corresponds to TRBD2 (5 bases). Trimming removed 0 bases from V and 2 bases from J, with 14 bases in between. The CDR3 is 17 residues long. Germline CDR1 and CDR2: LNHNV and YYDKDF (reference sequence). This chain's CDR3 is CATSRDARTGAYNEQFF. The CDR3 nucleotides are TGTGCCACCAGCAGAGATGCGAGGACTGGGGCCTACAATGAGCAGTTCTTC.

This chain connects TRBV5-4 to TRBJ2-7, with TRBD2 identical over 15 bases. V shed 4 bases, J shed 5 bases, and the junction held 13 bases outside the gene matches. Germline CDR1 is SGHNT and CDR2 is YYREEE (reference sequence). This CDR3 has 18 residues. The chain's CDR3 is CASSGLWTSGRGGNEQYF. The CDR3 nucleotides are TGTGCCAGCAGCGGGCTGTGGACTAGCGGGAGGGGTGGAAACGAGCAGTACTTC.

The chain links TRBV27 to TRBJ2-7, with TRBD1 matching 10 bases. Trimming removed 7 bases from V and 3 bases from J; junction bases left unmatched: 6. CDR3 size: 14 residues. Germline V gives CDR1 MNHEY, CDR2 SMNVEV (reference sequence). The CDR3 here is CASTRGQGGYEQYF. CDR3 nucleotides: TGTGCCAGCACCAGAGGACAGGGGGGCTACGAGCAGTACTTC.

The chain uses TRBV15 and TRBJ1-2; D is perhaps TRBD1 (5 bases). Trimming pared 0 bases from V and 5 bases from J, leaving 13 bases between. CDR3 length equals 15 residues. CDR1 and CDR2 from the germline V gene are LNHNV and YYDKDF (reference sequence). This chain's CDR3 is CATSREVREGYGYTF. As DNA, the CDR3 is TGTGCCACCAGCAGAGAGGTCAGGGAGGGGTATGGCTACACCTTC.

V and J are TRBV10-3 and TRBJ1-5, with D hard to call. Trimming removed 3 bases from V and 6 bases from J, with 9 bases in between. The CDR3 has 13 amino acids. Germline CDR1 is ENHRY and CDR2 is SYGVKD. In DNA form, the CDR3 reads TGTGCCATCAGTGATCATGAGGGTCAGCCCCAGCATTTT. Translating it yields CAISDHEGQPQHF.

CDR3 nucleotide sequence: TGTGCCAGCAGCTTAGATCTCCCGGGGGGGCTCTACAATGAGCAGTTCTTC. This sequence encodes CASSLDLPGGLYNEQFF. The chain recombines TRBV5-4 with TRBJ2-1, with TRBD2 identical over 8 bases. The CDR3 consists of 17 residues. Germline V gene sequence: CDR1 SGHNT, CDR2 YYREEE (reference sequence). The trim removed 2 bases at V and 3 bases at J, leaving 10 bases unmatched.

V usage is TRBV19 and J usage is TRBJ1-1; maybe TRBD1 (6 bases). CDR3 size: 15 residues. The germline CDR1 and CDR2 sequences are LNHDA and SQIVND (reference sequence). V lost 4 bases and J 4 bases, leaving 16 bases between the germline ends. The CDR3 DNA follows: TGTGCCAGTAGTACATCGGAACAGGGAACCACTGAAGCTTTCTTT. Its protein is CASSTSEQGTTEAFF. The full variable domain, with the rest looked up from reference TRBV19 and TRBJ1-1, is DGGITQSPKYLFRKEGQNVTLSCEQNLNHDAMYWYRQDPGQGLRLIYYSQIVNDFQKGDIAEGYSVSREKKESFPLTVTSAQKNPTAFYLCASSTSEQGTTEAFFGQGTRLTVV.

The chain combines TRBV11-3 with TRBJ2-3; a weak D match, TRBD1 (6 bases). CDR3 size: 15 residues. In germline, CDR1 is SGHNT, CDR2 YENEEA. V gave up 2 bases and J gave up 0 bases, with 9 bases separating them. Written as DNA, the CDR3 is TGTGCCAGCAGCTTACCGGGACACAGCACAGATACGCAGTATTTT. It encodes CASSLPGHSTDTQYF. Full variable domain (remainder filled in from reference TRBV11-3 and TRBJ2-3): EAGVVQSPRYKIIEKKQPVAFWCNPISGHNTLYWYLQNLGQGPELLIRYENEEAVDDSQLPKDRFSAERLKGVDSTLKIQPAELGDSAVYLCASSLPGHSTDTQYFGPGTRLTVL.